Listed below are T cell receptor beta chains from one sample, sequenced in a study of PD-1 blockade in classical Hodgkin lymphoma. Clones were read by immunoSEQ multiplex PCR, and TCRdb kept only the in-frame ones, dropping some. The data hold 15,000 to 25,000 clones, with approximately 83% observed a single time. The sample taken for sequencing was CD4+ T cells from blood. The source is a human donor with classical Hodgkin lymphoma. The CDR3 runs from the conserved cysteine through the conserved F or W. D genes are given only for firm matches. Clone size is given for some rows only: seen once, a few or many times, or a class if the clone is expanded.

-	TRBV6-6	TRBJ2-1	-	TGTGCCAGCAGTTACGTGGTGAATGAGCAGTTCTTC	CASSYVVNEQFF
-	TRBV6-5	TRBJ1-2	TRBD1	TGTGCCAGCAGAACGGACAGGGGAGGCTATGGCTACACCTTC	CASRTDRGGYGYTF
-	TRBV4-1	TRBJ1-3	-	TGCGCCAGCAGCCAAGAGGTGGGCTACACCATATATTTT	CASSQEVGYTIYF
once	TRBV5-1	TRBJ2-3	-	TGCGCCAGCAGCTCCCGGACAGCTAAGTCAATAGATACGCAGTATTTT	CASSSRTAKSIDTQYF
-	TRBV6-5	TRBJ1-1	-	TGTGCCAGCAGTTACTTAGGACTCGATGAAGCTTTCTTT	CASSYLGLDEAFF
-	TRBV5-1	TRBJ1-4	TRBD1	TGCGCCAGCAGCCCAAAAGCCGCAGGGGGCCTGGATGAAAAACTGTTTTTT	CASSPKAAGGLDEKLFF
few	TRBV5-1	TRBJ1-2	TRBD1	TGCGCCAGCAGCCAGACCCCGGGACAGGGAGGTTATGGCTACACCTTC	CASSQTPGQGGYGYTF
-	TRBV10-2	TRBJ1-1	TRBD1	TGCGCCAGCAGGAGACAGGGCTCCACTGAAGCTTTCTTT	CASRRQGSTEAFF
-	TRBV6-5	TRBJ1-5	TRBD1	TGTGCCAGCAGTTACAAGACAGGGGTTCAGCCCCAGCATTTT	CASSYKTGVQPQHF
-	TRBV7-8	TRBJ2-1	-	TGTGCCAGCAGCCCAGGGACATTGCGCTCCTACAATGAGCAGTTCTTC	CASSPGTLRSYNEQFF
-	TRBV11-2	TRBJ2-1	TRBD2	TGTGCCAGCACCGAAAAGGGCGGGAGGGGATTGAATGAGCAGTTCTTC	CASTEKGGRGLNEQFF
-	TRBV28	TRBJ2-4	TRBD1	TGTGCCAGCAGTTCAGAACAGGGGGCTAGCAACATTCAGTACTTC	CASSSEQGASNIQYF
-	TRBV15	TRBJ1-3	-	TGTGCCACCAGCAGAGACAGGGTTACTGGAAACACCATATATTTT	CATSRDRVTGNTIYF
-	TRBV2	TRBJ2-7	-	TGTGCCAGCACGCGGGATTCCTACGAGCAGTACTTC	CASTRDSYEQYF
few	TRBV11-2	TRBJ2-1	-	TGTGCCAGCAGCTTAGATCGGAGGGTTTTAAACCCCAACAATGAGCAGTTCTTC	CASSLDRRVLNPNNEQFF
-	TRBV4-2	TRBJ2-7	-	TGTGCCAGCAGCCCTCCCCCGGGAGCTTCCGCCTACGAGCAGTACTTC	CASSPPPGASAYEQYF
-	TRBV28	TRBJ2-3	-	TGTGCCAGCAGTTTGGTGAGCGGGCTCGTAGATACGCAGTATTTT	CASSLVSGLVDTQYF
-	TRBV5-1	TRBJ1-1	TRBD1	TGCGCCAGCAGCTTAGACAGGGACGGTACTGAAGCTTTCTTT	CASSLDRDGTEAFF
-	TRBV19	TRBJ1-6	-	TGTGCCAGTAGTGCGCAGAGCTCCTATAATTCACCCCTCCACTTT	CASSAQSSYNSPLHF
-	TRBV19	TRBJ2-7	-	TGTGCCAGTAGTACTACAGGCTTGAGCTCCTACGAGCAGTACTTC	CASSTTGLSSYEQYF